The next 6 T cell receptor beta chains were all read from a single sample in a study of blood T cells in healthy people across ages. Then a second PCR, running about 6 to 12 cycles, was carried out with a sample-barcoded 5' primer and a J-beta primer mix. TCRdb re-called the 5' RACE reads with MiXCR, one entry per CDR3 protein. The data hold roughly 800,000 distinct CDR3 sequences, with roughly 64% observed a single time. The specimen sequenced was blood. These receptor sequences come from a man aged 30-40 years in good health.

The chain is built from TRBV7-9 and TRBJ2-7, with a possible D match to TRBD2 (5 bases). Germline V CDR1 and CDR2: SEHNR, FQNEAQ (reference sequence). V was cut by 5 bases and J by 5 bases, with 16 bases left in between. The CDR3 length is 14 residues. In DNA form, the CDR3 reads TGTGCCAGCAGCCCCACCGGTGGAGGCAACGAGCAGTACTTC. Protein product: CASSPTGGGNEQYF.

The chain joins TRBV12-3 or TRBV12-4 to TRBJ2-7, with 7 nucleotides matching TRBD1. Trimming at V came to 6 bases and at J to 1 base, leaving 9 bases not matched to a gene. The CDR3 is 15 amino acids. Here the CDR3 reads CASSPTGVLSYEQYF. DNA of the CDR3: TGTGCCAGCAGCCCAACAGGGGTCTTATCCTACGAGCAGTACTTC.

The chain is built from TRBV19 and TRBJ1-1; possibly TRBD1 for D (5 bases). The V end lost 7 bases, the J end lost 8 bases, and 14 bases lay between the germline ends. This CDR3 has 12 residues. Germline V gives CDR1 LNHDA, CDR2 SQIVND (reference sequence). CDR3 protein: CASTGQGGEAFF. DNA of the CDR3: TGTGCCAGTACCGGACAAGGAGGAGAAGCTTTCTTT.

In its sample, this clonotype was seen a few times. The chain has TRBV10-3 and TRBJ2-7; D is unclear. The CDR3 extends over 11 amino acids. Per germline, CDR1 ENHRY and CDR2 SYGVKD. V dropped 1 base and J dropped 6 bases, with 4 bases sitting between them. In nucleotides, the CDR3 is TGTGCCATCAGTGAGTTAGGCGAGCAGTACTTC. Its translation is CAISELGEQYF.

The chain joins TRBV7-2 to TRBJ1-1; 9 nucleotides agree with TRBD1. Per germline, CDR1 SGHTA and CDR2 FQGNSA. The CDR3 is made up of 15 amino acids. Trimming took 2 bases from V and 4 from J; bases not matched to a gene: 5. This CDR3 is CASSLTGGAGTEAFF. The CDR3 nucleotides are TGTGCCAGCAGCTTAACAGGGGGCGCGGGCACTGAAGCTTTCTTT.

This clonotype was observed a few times. The chain has TRBV7-9 and TRBJ1-6; D call uncertain. CDR1 and CDR2 from the germline V gene are SEHNR and FQNEAQ (reference sequence). Trimming cost V 8 bases and J 5 bases, with 10 bases left between them. The CDR3 is 13 amino acids. The CDR3 spells CASGRQNNSPLHF. DNA for the CDR3: TGTGCCAGCGGTCGGCAGAATAATTCACCCCTCCACTTT.